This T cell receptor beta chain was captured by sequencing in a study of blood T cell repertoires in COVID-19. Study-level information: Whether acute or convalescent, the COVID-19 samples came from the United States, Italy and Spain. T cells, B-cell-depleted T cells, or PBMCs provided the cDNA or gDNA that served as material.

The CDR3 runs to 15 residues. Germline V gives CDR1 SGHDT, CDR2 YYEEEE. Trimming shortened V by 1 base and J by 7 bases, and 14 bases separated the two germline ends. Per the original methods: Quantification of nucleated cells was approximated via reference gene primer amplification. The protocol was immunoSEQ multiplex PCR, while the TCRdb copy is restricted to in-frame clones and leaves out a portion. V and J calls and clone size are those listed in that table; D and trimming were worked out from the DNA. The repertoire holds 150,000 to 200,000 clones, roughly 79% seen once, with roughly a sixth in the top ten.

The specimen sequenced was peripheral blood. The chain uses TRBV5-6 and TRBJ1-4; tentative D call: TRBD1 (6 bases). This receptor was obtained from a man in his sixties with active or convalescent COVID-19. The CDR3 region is CASSLTGSVFEKLFF. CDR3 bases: TGTGCCAGCAGCTTGACAGGGTCGGTTTTTGAAAAACTGTTTTTT.